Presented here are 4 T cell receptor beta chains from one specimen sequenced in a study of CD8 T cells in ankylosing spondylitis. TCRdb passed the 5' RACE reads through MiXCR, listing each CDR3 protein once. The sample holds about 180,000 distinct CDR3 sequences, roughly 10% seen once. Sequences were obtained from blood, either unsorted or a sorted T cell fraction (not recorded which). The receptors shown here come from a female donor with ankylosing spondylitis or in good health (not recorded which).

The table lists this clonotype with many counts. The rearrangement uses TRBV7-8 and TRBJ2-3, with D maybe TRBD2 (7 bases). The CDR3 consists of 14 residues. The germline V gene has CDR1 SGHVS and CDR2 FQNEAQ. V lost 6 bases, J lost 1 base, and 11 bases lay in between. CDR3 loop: CASRGGPRTDTQYF. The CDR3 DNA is TGTGCCAGCAGGGGGGGGCCCCGCACAGATACGCAGTATTTT.

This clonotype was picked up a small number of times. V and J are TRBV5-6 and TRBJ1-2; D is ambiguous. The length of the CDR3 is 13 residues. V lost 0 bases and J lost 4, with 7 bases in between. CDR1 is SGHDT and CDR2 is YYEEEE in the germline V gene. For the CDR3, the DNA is TGTGCCAGCAGCTTGGGGGCCGGCTATGGCTACACCTTC. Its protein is CASSLGAGYGYTF.

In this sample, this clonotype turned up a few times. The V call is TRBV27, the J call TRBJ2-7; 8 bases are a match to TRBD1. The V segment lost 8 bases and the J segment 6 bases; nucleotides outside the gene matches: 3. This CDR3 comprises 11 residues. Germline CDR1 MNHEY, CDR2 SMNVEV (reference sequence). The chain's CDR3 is CASRTGGEQYF. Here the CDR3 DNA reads TGTGCCAGCCGTACAGGGGGCGAGCAGTACTTC.

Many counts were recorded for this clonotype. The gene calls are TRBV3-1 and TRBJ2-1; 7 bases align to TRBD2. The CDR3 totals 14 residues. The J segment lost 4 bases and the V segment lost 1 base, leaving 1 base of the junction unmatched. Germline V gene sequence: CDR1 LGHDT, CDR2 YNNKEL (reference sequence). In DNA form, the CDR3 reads TGTGCCAGCAGCCAAGGCGGGAGTTACAATGAGCAGTTCTTC. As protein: CASSQGGSYNEQFF.